The 10 T cell receptor beta chains presented below share a single source sample, sequenced in a study of graft-versus-host responses after intestinal transplantation listed by TCRdb under 2021. Per the publication, the time point label means: cells obtained before transplantation from donor or recipient. Library prep was done by the immunoSEQ multiplex PCR assay. This is the immuneACCESS table as TCRdb keeps it, with only in-frame sequences that have V and J called. A part of the clones is gone; compared with another copy, unresolved V genes explain less than half, and the rest is unexplained. This sample comprises about 110,000 clones, 80% to 95% of them detected only once. Around 0.55% of the sample is held by the ten biggest clonotypes. The antigens these receptors bind are not known. The source was unstimulated CD8+ T cells sorted from spleen or lymph node cells, collected before intestinal transplant. The receptor source for this set is a human donor who received an intestinal transplant.

The V call is TRBV5-1, the J call TRBJ1-4, with 11 nucleotides matching TRBD1. Germline V gives CDR1 SGHRS, CDR2 YFSETQ. V was pared by 7 bases and J by 6 bases, with 2 bases of the junction left unmatched. The CDR3 runs 13 residues. The chain's CDR3 is CASQGQGDEKLFF. CDR3 in DNA: TGCGCCAGCCAGGGACAGGGGGATGAAAAACTGTTTTTT.

This chain links TRBV4-2 with TRBJ2-3; 8 positions match TRBD2. Per germline, CDR1 LGHNA and CDR2 YNFKEQ. This CDR3 contains 17 residues. Germline trimming cut 2 bases from V and 4 bases from J; bases unmatched to any gene: 11. CDR3 residues: CASSQTGGGGPADTQYF. Here the CDR3 DNA reads TGTGCCAGCAGCCAAACCGGGGGGGGAGGGCCGGCAGATACGCAGTATTTT.

The genes are TRBV27 and TRBJ2-4, with TRBD1 identical over 9 bases. Per the germline V gene, CDR1 is MNHEY and CDR2 is SMNVEV (reference sequence). The CDR3 is 15 amino acids. The V gene end was trimmed by 6 bases and the J gene end by 6 bases; junction bases not matched to a gene: 9. CDR3 amino acids: CASSNTGGAGNIQYF. The CDR3 nucleotides are TGTGCCAGCAGCAATACAGGGGGCGCAGGAAACATTCAGTACTTC.

This clone was recorded only once. The V and J genes are TRBV7-9 and TRBJ1-2; the match to TRBD1 covers 11 bases. The CDR3 covers 14 residues. The J segment lost 8 bases and the V segment lost 4 bases, leaving 6 bases of the junction unmatched. Germline CDR1 SEHNR, CDR2 FQNEAQ (reference sequence). CDR3 sequence: CASSSPRDRGGYTF. The DNA of the CDR3 is TGTGCCAGCAGCTCGCCCCGGGACAGGGGGGGCTACACCTTC.

J is TRBJ2-3 and V is TRBV9; D gene unclear. V dropped 0 bases and J dropped 4 bases, with 3 bases sitting between them. The CDR3 runs to 12 residues. In germline, CDR1 is SGDLS, CDR2 YYNGEE. The CDR3 sequence: CASSVVADTQYF. In DNA, the CDR3 is TGTGCCAGCAGCGTAGTTGCAGATACGCAGTATTTT.

This sequence joins TRBV6-5 and TRBJ1-5, with D hard to call. This CDR3 is 13 amino acids long. CDR1 MNHEY and CDR2 SVGAGI come from the germline V gene. Trimming removed 6 bases at V and 0 bases at J, with 6 bases between. The CDR3 is CASSRYSNQPQHF. The DNA of the CDR3 is TGTGCCAGCAGCCGTTATAGCAATCAGCCCCAGCATTTT.

The chain carries TRBV6-5 and TRBJ1-2; D remains ambiguous. The V end was cut by 6 bases, the J end by 1 base, with 9 bases between. The CDR3 contains 13 residues. Germline loops: CDR1 MNHEY, CDR2 SVGAGI. The CDR3 reads CASSPGFNYGYTF. The CDR3 nucleotides are TGTGCCAGCAGCCCCGGTTTTAACTATGGCTACACCTTC.

The chain recombines TRBV9 with TRBJ2-5; D possibly matches TRBD1 or TRBD2 (5 bases each). Germline CDR1 is SGDLS and CDR2 is YYNGEE. V shed 3 bases and J shed 4 bases, with 16 bases lying between them. The length of the CDR3 is 15 residues. The CDR3 DNA is TGTGCCAGCAGCGCCGGGGACCTACGGGGAGAGACCCAGTACTTC. Amino acid sequence: CASSAGDLRGETQYF.

The chain carries TRBV7-8 and TRBJ2-7, with 8 nucleotides matching TRBD2. Germline lookup yields CDR1 SGHVS and CDR2 FQNEAQ. The trim removed 3 bases at V and 6 bases at J, leaving 7 bases unmatched. This CDR3 is 14 amino acids long. CDR3 region: CASSLGGLDSEQYF. The CDR3 DNA reads TGTGCCAGCAGCTTGGGGGGACTAGATAGCGAGCAGTACTTC.

This clone was observed once. The chain employs TRBV7-9 and TRBJ1-1; 10 bases match TRBD1. In germline, CDR1 is SEHNR, CDR2 FQNEAQ (reference sequence). The V segment lost 4 bases and the J segment 7 bases; nucleotides outside the gene matches: 9. The CDR3 sequence is 15 residues long. CDR3 coding DNA: TGTGCCAGCAGCTCCCCGGGACAGGGGACTCATGAAGCTTTCTTT. Its translation: CASSSPGQGTHEAFF.